These 30 T cell receptor beta chains were sequenced from one sample in a study of blood T cells in healthy people across ages (dated by TCRdb to between 2015 and 2016). Receptor amplification or capture employed 5' RACE. The second PCR ran for about 7 to 11 cycles and used a J-beta primer mix along with a sample-barcoded 5' primer. TCRdb reworked the public reads: Q25 trimming with fastp, MiXCR clone assembly, productive beta chains retained. CDR3 protein duplicates are merged, each entry listing the most common genes and DNA. This sample lists fewer than 2,000,000 distinct CDR3 sequences; 39% were detected once. More than 20% of the sample is held by the ten biggest clonotypes. The sequenced material came from blood. Source of these receptors: a human donor in good health.

The genes are TRBV7-2 and TRBJ1-3; 8 bases are a match to TRBD1. V lost 4 bases and J lost 11; bases outside the gene matches: 4. Germline V CDR1 and CDR2: SGHTA, FQGNSA. The CDR3 extends over 12 amino acids. The CDR3 bases are TGTGCCAGCAGCTCTGACAGGGGCCCCATATATTTT. It yields the protein CASSSDRGPIYF.

This clonotype turned up a few times. J is TRBJ2-5 and V is TRBV4-3, with TRBD1 identical over 7 bases. Trimming took 0 bases from V and 2 from J; bases not matched to a gene: 6. Germline V lookup: CDR1 LGHNA, CDR2 YSLEER. This CDR3 is built from 16 residues. The CDR3 DNA follows: TGCGCCAGCAGCCAAGATCTTCAGGGGGAGCAAGAGACCCAGTACTTC. It codes for CASSQDLQGEQETQYF.

As for this clonotype: An end of the junction differs from the germline gene, which may be a read error. This sequence joins TRBV6-5 and TRBJ2-4, with D maybe TRBD2 (5 bases). The V gene's germline CDR1 is MNHEY and CDR2 SVGAGI. The CDR3 length is 13 residues. The DNA for the CDR3 is TGTGCCGGCAGCCCGGACTTTGATAGTGAGCAGTACTTC. Translated: CAGSPDFDSEQYF.

The gene calls are TRBV6-2 or TRBV6-3 and TRBJ2-5; 7 positions agree with TRBD2. The CDR3 spans 14 residues. In germline, CDR1 is MNHEY, CDR2 SVGEGT. The junction had 2 bases not matched to a gene; V was cut back by 4 bases and J by 0 bases. CDR3 amino acids: CASSWDYHQETQYF. CDR3 DNA sequence: TGTGCCAGCAGTTGGGACTACCACCAAGAGACCCAGTACTTC.

This clonotype was observed at least ten times. The rearrangement uses TRBV20-1 and TRBJ2-7, with 8 bases that match TRBD1. CDR3 length: 13 residues. The germline V gene encodes CDR1 DFQATT and CDR2 SNEGSKA (reference sequence). Trimming at V came to 3 bases and at J to 2 bases, leaving 3 bases not matched to a gene. This CDR3 reads CSASRTGPYEQYF. CDR3 sequence (DNA): TGCAGTGCTAGCCGGACAGGGCCCTACGAGCAGTACTTC.

This clonotype was seen only a few times. The J gene is TRBJ1-2, the V gene TRBV7-2; 7 nucleotides agree with TRBD1. Germline CDR1 and CDR2: SGHTA and FQGNSA. CDR3 size: 16 residues. The junction had 17 bases not matched to a gene; V was cut back by 5 bases and J by 8 bases. Written as DNA, the CDR3 is TGTGCCAGCAGCCTGGGACACGGGACAGATAGAGGGGGCTACACCTTC. It specifies CASSLGHGTDRGGYTF.

The sample holds a few counts of this clonotype. The chain links TRBV9 to TRBJ2-1; D is perhaps TRBD2 (7 bases). CDR1 SGDLS and CDR2 YYNGEE come from the germline V gene. This CDR3 is built from 17 residues. V lost 0 bases and J 0 bases, leaving 13 bases between the germline ends. The CDR3 is CASSVARGASSYNEQFF. CDR3 DNA: TGTGCCAGCAGCGTAGCTCGGGGGGCTAGCTCCTACAATGAGCAGTTCTTC. Complete variable domain (other parts from reference TRBV9 and TRBJ2-1): DSGVTQTPKHLITATGQRVTLRCSPRSGDLSVYWYQQSLDQGLQFLIQYYNGEERAKGNILERFSAQQFPDLHSELNLSSLELGDSALYFCASSVARGASSYNEQFFGPGTRLTVL.

The chain joins TRBV20-1 to TRBJ1-2; D not certain. Trimming shortened V by 6 bases and J by 3 bases, and 17 bases separated the two germline ends. CDR1 and CDR2 from the germline V gene are DFQATT and SNEGSKA (reference sequence). The CDR3 has 14 amino acids. The CDR3 sequence: CSARLEGMDYGYTF. Written as DNA, the CDR3 is TGCAGTGCGCGCCTGGAGGGCATGGACTATGGCTACACCTTC.

V gene TRBV5-1 combines with J gene TRBJ1-4; D is unresolved. The germline V gene encodes CDR1 SGHRS and CDR2 YFSETQ. There are 14 residues in the CDR3. V gave up 0 bases and J gave up 6 bases, with 9 bases separating them. The CDR3 protein is CASSLVAGHEKLFF. Here the CDR3 DNA reads TGCGCCAGCAGCTTGGTCGCAGGCCATGAAAAACTGTTTTTT.

The chain carries TRBV12-3 or TRBV12-4 and TRBJ1-1; D not resolved. There are 15 residues in the CDR3. V was clipped by 3 bases and J by 1 base, with 12 bases between them. The DNA for the CDR3 is TGTGCCAGCAGTTTTTCTGGGCAAGCGAACACTGAAGCTTTCTTT. Protein product: CASSFSGQANTEAFF.

This clonotype has ten or more counts. This chain uses TRBV28 with TRBJ2-1; 7 positions agree with TRBD1. CDR1 is MDHEN and CDR2 is SYDVKM in the germline V gene. V lost 3 bases, J lost 4 bases, and 9 bases stayed unmatched. There are 16 residues in the CDR3. The CDR3 region has the DNA TGTGCCAGCAGTTTCTATTCCGGGACAGCTTACAATGAGCAGTTCTTC. Its translation is CASSFYSGTAYNEQFF.

V is TRBV6-1 and J is TRBJ2-5; 8 nucleotides align to TRBD1. The CDR3 covers 17 residues. Germline V gene data show CDR1 as MNHNS and CDR2 as SASEGT. Unmatched junction bases numbered 17, after V lost 6 bases and J lost 5 bases. CDR3 nucleotide sequence: TGTGCCAGCAGCCCCCCACCTTACCAGGGGGCATGGGAGACCCAGTACTTC. Its protein is CASSPPPYQGAWETQYF.

This chain links TRBV7-2 with TRBJ2-1; D is possibly TRBD1 (6 bases). Trimming left V 2 bases short and J 1 base short, with 12 bases between. Germline CDR1 SGHTA, CDR2 FQGNSA. The CDR3 totals 16 residues. CDR3 sequence (DNA): TGTGCCAGCAGCTTAAGGGGCGGACAGTCCTACAATGAGCAGTTCTTC. Its protein is CASSLRGGQSYNEQFF.

This clonotype was picked up a small number of times. The chain is built from TRBV12-3 or TRBV12-4 and TRBJ2-4; D is uncertain. Trimming shortened V by 7 bases and J by 0 bases, and 7 bases separated the two germline ends. This CDR3 is built from 13 residues. The CDR3 region has the DNA TGTGCCAGCAAACAGCTAGCCAAAAACATTCAGTACTTC. Encoded protein: CASKQLAKNIQYF.

The V and J genes are TRBV7-3 and TRBJ2-1; D may be TRBD1 (6 bases). The V end lost 7 bases, the J end lost 4 bases, and 17 bases lay between the germline ends. This CDR3 contains 15 residues. Germline-derived CDR1 and CDR2 are SGHTA and FQGTGA. The CDR3 region is CASTTGVGAYNEQFF. CDR3 sequence (DNA): TGTGCCAGCACCACTGGGGTGGGGGCGTACAATGAGCAGTTCTTC.

A few counts support this clonotype. J is TRBJ2-1 and V is TRBV3-1; no definite D call. There are 15 residues in the CDR3. The germline gives CDR1 LGHDT, CDR2 YNNKEL (reference sequence). Trimming cost V 6 bases and J 3 bases, with 15 bases left between them. CDR3 in amino acids: CASRQTGSGYNEQFF. CDR3 nucleotides: TGTGCCAGCAGACAGACCGGCTCCGGCTACAATGAGCAGTTCTTC.

This chain connects TRBV10-3 to TRBJ1-1; TRBD1 matches at 7 bases. Germline V gene lookup returns CDR1 ENHRY and CDR2 SYGVKD. V trimming: 0 bases; J trimming: 4 bases; junction bases outside the gene matches: 2. The CDR3 is made up of 14 amino acids. The CDR3 DNA reads as TGTGCCATCAGTGAGTCTCAGGGGGGCACTGAAGCTTTCTTT. As protein: CAISESQGGTEAFF.

Only a few counts were recorded for this clonotype. The chain carries TRBV6-6 and TRBJ2-5; D gene uncertain. Trimming took 2 bases from V and 0 from J, leaving 10 bases between them. The CDR3 loop spans 15 amino acids. Germline V gene sequence: CDR1 MNHNY, CDR2 SVGAGI (reference sequence). The CDR3: CASSYHGSYQETQYF. The CDR3 DNA is TGTGCCAGCAGTTACCATGGTAGTTACCAAGAGACCCAGTACTTC.

This clonotype appeared a few times. The CDR3 sequence: CASSLRQGALYEQYF. For the CDR3, the DNA is TGTGCCAGCAGCTTACGACAGGGGGCCCTTTACGAGCAGTACTTC. V is TRBV7-2 and J is TRBJ2-7; TRBD1 aligns across 10 bases. Germline values: CDR1 SGHTA, CDR2 FQGNSA. Unmatched junction bases numbered 5, after V lost 2 bases and J lost 4 bases. The CDR3 runs to 15 residues.

This clonotype was counted between two and nine times. This chain uses TRBV10-3 with TRBJ1-6; D not certain. CDR1 is ENHRY and CDR2 is SYGVKD in the germline V gene. Trimming left V 5 bases short and J 7 bases short, with 15 bases between. This CDR3 has 15 residues. The CDR3 loop is CAISRDRPTNSPLHF. DNA for the CDR3: TGTGCCATCAGTCGGGATAGGCCAACCAATTCACCCCTCCACTTT.

V usage is TRBV18 and J usage is TRBJ2-7, with D hard to call. Trimming left V 0 bases short and J 0 bases short, with 9 bases between. The CDR3 runs to 15 residues. The germline CDR1 and CDR2 sequences are KGHSH and LQKENI. This CDR3 reads CASSPPNHGSYEQYF. The CDR3 DNA is TGTGCCAGCTCACCACCCAACCACGGCTCCTACGAGCAGTACTTC. The entire variable domain, with the rest obtained from reference TRBV18 and TRBJ2-7, is as follows: NAGVMQNPRHLVRRRGQEARLRCSPMKGHSHVYWYRQLPEEGLKFMVYLQKENIIDESGMPKERFSAEFPKEGPSILRIQQVVRGDSAAYFCASSPPNHGSYEQYFGPGTRLTVT.

This chain joins TRBV6-5 and TRBJ1-2; no firm D call. V lost 0 bases to trimming and J lost 8 bases, with 16 bases between them. This CDR3 comprises 15 residues. Per germline, CDR1 MNHEY and CDR2 SVGAGI. CDR3 sequence: CASSYSTAGLKGYTF. For the CDR3, the DNA is TGTGCCAGCAGTTACTCGACTGCAGGACTTAAGGGCTACACCTTC.

The genes are TRBV5-1 and TRBJ2-1; 9 bases are a match to TRBD1. CDR1 is SGHRS, CDR2 YFSETQ, per germline. Trimming took 0 bases from V and 4 from J; bases not matched to a gene: 5. The CDR3 length is 16 residues. CDR3 in amino acids: CASSLGGTGKYNEQFF. The CDR3 DNA reads TGCGCCAGCAGCTTGGGGGGGACAGGGAAATACAATGAGCAGTTCTTC.

V and J are TRBV12-3 or TRBV12-4 and TRBJ1-1; tentative D call: TRBD1 (6 bases). The V gene lost 2 bases and the J gene lost 5 bases, with 12 bases spanning the gap. The CDR3 loop spans 14 amino acids. This CDR3 is CASSLRGRRTEAFF. CDR3 in DNA: TGTGCCAGCAGTTTACGGGGGCGCCGGACTGAAGCTTTCTTT.

This clonotype was counted a few times. V is TRBV5-1 and J is TRBJ2-3; 8 bases fit TRBD1. The CDR3 consists of 16 residues. V gave up 0 bases and J gave up 1 base; unmatched junction bases: 4. From germline, CDR1 is SGHRS and CDR2 YFSETQ. CDR3 in amino acids: CASSLDGTGRTDTQYF. In DNA form, the CDR3 reads TGCGCCAGCAGCTTGGATGGGACAGGACGCACAGATACGCAGTATTTT.

The chain links TRBV9 to TRBJ2-7; TRBD1 agrees at 7 bases. Germline-derived CDR1 and CDR2 are SGDLS and YYNGEE. V gave up 0 bases and J gave up 4 bases; unmatched junction bases: 4. The CDR3 consists of 14 residues. This chain's CDR3 is CASSVGQGEYEQYF. The CDR3, as DNA: TGTGCCAGCAGCGTAGGTCAGGGGGAATACGAGCAGTACTTC.

This clonotype turned up a few times. The J gene is TRBJ2-3, the V gene TRBV9; 7 bases fit TRBD2. Germline CDR1 reads SGDLS; CDR2 reads YYNGEE. Germline trimming cut 0 bases from V and 4 bases from J; bases unmatched to any gene: 11. The CDR3 consists of 17 residues. The DNA for the CDR3 is TGTGCCAGCAGCGTAGACGATCGGGGGGATGAGGCAGATACGCAGTATTTT. It codes for CASSVDDRGDEADTQYF.

This clonotype was picked up a small number of times. This chain connects TRBV24-1 to TRBJ2-5; 8 bases line up with TRBD1. The J segment lost 2 bases and the V segment lost 4 bases, leaving 5 bases of the junction unmatched. Germline-derived CDR1 and CDR2 are KGHDR and SFDVKD. The length of the CDR3 is 15 residues. The DNA of the CDR3 is TGTGCCACCAGTGACTGGACAGGGTCTCAAGAGACCCAGTACTTC. This sequence encodes CATSDWTGSQETQYF.

This clonotype was counted between two and nine times. J is TRBJ1-1 and V is TRBV6-1, with TRBD1 matching 8 bases. The V gene end was trimmed by 8 bases and the J gene end by 4 bases; junction bases not matched to a gene: 12. CDR3 length: 15 residues. Germline assignment: CDR1 MNHNS and CDR2 SASEGT. The CDR3 region is CASLRSTGDFTEAFF. The CDR3, as DNA: TGTGCCAGCTTACGATCGACAGGGGATTTCACTGAAGCTTTCTTT.

V and J are TRBV10-3 and TRBJ2-4; TRBD1 is a possible D gene (7 bases). Looked up from germline, CDR1 is ENHRY and CDR2 is SYGVKD. V was pared by 0 bases and J by 5 bases, with 14 bases between. The CDR3 length is 16 residues. The CDR3 nucleotides read TGTGCCATCAGTGAGTCGGAGGGGGCTGGTGAAAACATTCAGTACTTC. It yields the protein CAISESEGAGENIQYF.